The 19 T cell receptor beta chains given below trace back to one sample, sequenced in a study of T cell responses to AZD1222 COVID-19 vaccine. Clones were read by immunoSEQ multiplex PCR, and TCRdb kept only the in-frame ones, dropping some. The sample contains about 140,000 clones, around 93% of which appear only once. The sequencing here drew on peripheral blood, taken on day 0 of AZD1222 vaccination. The source is an adult in good health.

The J gene is TRBJ1-5, the V gene TRBV3-1 (or the pseudogene TRBV3-2); D unresolved. CDR3 length: 15 residues. The V end lost 0 bases, the J end lost 0 bases, and 6 bases lay between the germline ends. Per the germline V gene, CDR1 is LGHDT and CDR2 is YNNKEL (reference sequence). CDR3 in amino acids: CASSQDGVSNQPQHF. The CDR3 DNA follows: TGTGCCAGCAGCCAAGATGGGGTTAGCAATCAGCCCCAGCATTTT.

The chain carries TRBV4-2 and TRBJ2-4; 11 nucleotides align to TRBD2. The CDR3 length is 17 residues. Germline loops: CDR1 LGHNA, CDR2 YNFKEQ. The V segment lost 0 bases and the J segment 4 bases; nucleotides outside the gene matches: 5. Here the CDR3 reads CASSQELRTSGKNIQYF. CDR3 coding DNA: TGTGCCAGCAGCCAAGAGTTAAGGACTAGCGGGAAAAACATTCAGTACTTC.

The chain has TRBV7-2 and TRBJ2-2; 8 bases map to TRBD2. V was clipped by 5 bases and J by 5 bases; unmatched bases: 13. The CDR3 extends over 17 amino acids. Germline V gene data show CDR1 as SGHTA and CDR2 as FQGNSA. CDR3 residues: CASSSRGGLGRTGELFF. The CDR3 bases are TGTGCCAGCAGCAGCAGAGGGGGACTAGGACGTACCGGGGAGCTGTTTTTT.

This chain uses TRBV6-5 with TRBJ1-3, with D unresolved. The CDR3 covers 13 residues. The germline V gene has CDR1 MNHEY and CDR2 SVGAGI. V was clipped by 10 bases and J by 2 bases, with 12 bases between them. The CDR3 DNA is TGTGCCACCCGAGTGGGTCCTGGAAACACCATATATTTT. It translates to CATRVGPGNTIYF.

In nucleotides, the CDR3 is TGTGCCAGCAGCTTGGCGATAGGACAGGTCAATTCACCCCTCCACTTT. Translation: CASSLAIGQVNSPLHF. The rearrangement uses TRBV5-6 and TRBJ1-6; 7 nucleotides match TRBD1. CDR3 length equals 16 residues. The V gene's germline CDR1 is SGHDT and CDR2 YYEEEE. V lost 0 bases to trimming and J lost 7 bases; unmatched junction nucleotides: 7.

The chain is built from TRBV4-2 and TRBJ1-2, with D possibly being TRBD1 (5 bases). CDR3 length: 15 amino acids. Germline V CDR1 and CDR2: LGHNA, YNFKEQ. Trimming stripped 0 bases from V and 4 bases from J, with 12 bases between. CDR3 in amino acids: CASSQERGGGYGYTF. In DNA, the CDR3 is TGTGCCAGCAGCCAAGAAAGGGGTGGTGGCTATGGCTACACCTTC.

This chain joins TRBV16 and TRBJ1-1; 7 nucleotides match TRBD1. V lost 2 bases and J lost 1; bases outside the gene matches: 10. From germline, CDR1 is KGHSY and CDR2 FQNENV. The CDR3 has 17 amino acids. In nucleotides, the CDR3 is TGTGCCAGCAGCCAAGAGACAGGGTTGGGAAAGAACACTGAAGCTTTCTTT. It codes for CASSQETGLGKNTEAFF.

This chain links TRBV7-9 with TRBJ2-3, with 11 bases that match TRBD2. Germline-derived CDR1 and CDR2 are SEHNR and FQNEAQ (reference sequence). The J segment lost 2 bases and the V segment lost 5 bases, leaving 6 bases of the junction unmatched. The CDR3 is 16 residues long. CDR3 loop: CASSPRTSGPTDTQYF. The CDR3, as DNA: TGTGCCAGCAGCCCGAGGACTAGCGGGCCCACAGATACGCAGTATTTT.

The chain couples TRBV30 to TRBJ1-3, with D unclear. The CDR3 covers 14 residues. Germline values: CDR1 GTSNPN, CDR2 SVGIG (reference sequence). With 3 bases removed from V and 0 bases from J, the gap between germline ends came to 9 bases. The CDR3 region has the DNA TGTGCCTGGAGCGAGGATATCTCTGGAAACACCATATATTTT. This encodes CAWSEDISGNTIYF.

V gene TRBV27 combines with J gene TRBJ2-7, with 7 bases matching TRBD2. Germline CDR1 reads MNHEY; CDR2 reads SMNVEV (reference sequence). This CDR3 region has 15 residues. With V trimmed by 0 bases and J by 2 bases, 4 bases remained unmatched. This CDR3 reads CASSLSWTSAYEQYF. The CDR3 bases are TGTGCCAGCAGTTTATCCTGGACTAGTGCCTACGAGCAGTACTTC.

This chain connects TRBV3-1 (or the pseudogene TRBV3-2) to TRBJ2-3; D remains ambiguous. Germline-derived CDR1 and CDR2 are LGHDT and YNNKEL (reference sequence). The CDR3 has 12 amino acids. The V and J ends lost 1 base and 4 bases respectively, with 3 bases between them. The CDR3 protein is CASSQASDTQYF. The CDR3 DNA sequence: TGTGCCAGCAGCCAAGCCTCAGATACGCAGTATTTT.

V usage is TRBV11-3 and J usage is TRBJ2-7, with 9 bases identical to TRBD2. The CDR3 runs 14 residues. V was pared by 5 bases and J by 1 base, with 3 bases of the junction left unmatched. Per germline, CDR1 SGHNT and CDR2 YENEEA. CDR3 bases: TGTGCCAGCAGCCCGACTAGCGGATCCTACGAGCAGTACTTC. Amino acid sequence: CASSPTSGSYEQYF.

The V gene is TRBV18, the J gene TRBJ2-7; 12 positions match TRBD1. CDR3 length: 17 amino acids. The germline V gene has CDR1 KGHSH and CDR2 LQKENI. V trimming: 5 bases; J trimming: 1 base; junction bases outside the gene matches: 9. In DNA, the CDR3 is TGTGCCAGCTCAACCCCGGGACAGGGGGCGAGGTCCTACGAGCAGTACTTC. Translated: CASSTPGQGARSYEQYF. The full variable domain, completed using reference TRBV18 and TRBJ2-7, is NAGVMQNPRHLVRRRGQEARLRCSPMKGHSHVYWYRQLPEEGLKFMVYLQKENIIDESGMPKERFSAEFPKEGPSILRIQQVVRGDSAAYFCASSTPGQGARSYEQYFGPGTRLTVT.

V and J are TRBV27 and TRBJ2-2; either TRBD1 or TRBD2 may supply D (6 bases each). The CDR3 runs to 13 residues. The V end lost 2 bases, the J end lost 6 bases, and 7 bases lay between the germline ends. Germline V gives CDR1 MNHEY, CDR2 SMNVEV (reference sequence). CDR3 amino acids: CASSLGGPGELFF. The CDR3 DNA is TGTGCCAGCAGTTTAGGGGGGCCCGGGGAGCTGTTTTTT.

The chain joins TRBV5-1 to TRBJ1-4; D remains unclear. This CDR3 is 14 amino acids long. CDR1 is SGHRS, CDR2 YFSETQ, per germline. With 4 bases removed from V and 8 bases from J, the gap between germline ends came to 15 bases. The CDR3 DNA reads TGCGCCAGCAGCCAACGCCCGGGTCAGGAAAAACTGTTTTTT. Its protein is CASSQRPGQEKLFF. The full variable domain, completed using reference TRBV5-1 and TRBJ1-4, is KAGVTQTPRYLIKTRGQQVTLSCSPISGHRSVSWYQQTPGQGLQFLFEYFSETQRNKGNFPGRFSGRQFSNSRSEMNVSTLELGDSALYLCASSQRPGQEKLFFGSGTQLSVL.

The chain recombines TRBV20-1 with TRBJ1-2; D gene uncertain. CDR1 is DFQATT and CDR2 is SNEGSKA in the germline V gene (reference sequence). Trimming removed 3 bases from V and 4 bases from J, with 15 bases in between. The CDR3 is made up of 14 amino acids. Written as DNA, the CDR3 is TGCAGTGCTAGTTCGCGCGGGCGCCGCTATGGCTACACCTTC. It specifies CSASSRGRRYGYTF.

J is TRBJ1-3 and V is TRBV6-5; possible D gene TRBD1, 5 bases. The germline V gene encodes CDR1 MNHEY and CDR2 SVGAGI. This CDR3 contains 14 residues. Trimming stripped 5 bases from V and 4 bases from J, with 12 bases between. The CDR3 region has the DNA TGTGCCAGCAGTCCCGGTCGGGACGGAAACACCATATATTTT. Translating gives CASSPGRDGNTIYF.

The V and J genes are TRBV28 and TRBJ1-1; perhaps TRBD1 as D (6 bases). This CDR3 comprises 16 residues. V lost 3 bases, J lost 0 bases, and 14 bases lay in between. Germline CDR1 is MDHEN and CDR2 is SYDVKM. The CDR3 coding sequence is TGTGCCAGCAGTTTTGACCCGGGACAACTGAACACTGAAGCTTTCTTT. Translation gives CASSFDPGQLNTEAFF.

V gene TRBV2 combines with J gene TRBJ1-4; the D gene is possibly TRBD1 (5 bases). With 6 bases removed from V and 0 bases from J, the gap between germline ends came to 11 bases. This CDR3 has 15 amino acids. Germline assignment: CDR1 SNHLY and CDR2 FYNNEI. The DNA of the CDR3 is TGTGCCAGCAGGGGGGAGGCAGCAACTAATGAAAAACTGTTTTTT. Its protein product is CASRGEAATNEKLFF.